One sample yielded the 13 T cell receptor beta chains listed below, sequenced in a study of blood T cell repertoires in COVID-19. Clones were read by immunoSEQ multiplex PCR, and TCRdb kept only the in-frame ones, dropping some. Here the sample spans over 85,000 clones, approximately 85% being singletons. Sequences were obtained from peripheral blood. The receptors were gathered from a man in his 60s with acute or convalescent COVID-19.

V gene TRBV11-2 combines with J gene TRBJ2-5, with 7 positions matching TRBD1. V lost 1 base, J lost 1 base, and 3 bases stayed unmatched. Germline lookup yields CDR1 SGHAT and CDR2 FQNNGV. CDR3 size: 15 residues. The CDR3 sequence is CASSLGTGPQETQYF. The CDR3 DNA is TGTGCCAGCAGCTTAGGGACAGGACCCCAAGAGACCCAGTACTTC.

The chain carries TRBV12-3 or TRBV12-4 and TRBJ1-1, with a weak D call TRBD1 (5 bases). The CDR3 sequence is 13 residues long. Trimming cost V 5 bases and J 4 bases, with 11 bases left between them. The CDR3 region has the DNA TGTGCCAGCAGTCTCAGGGTGAGCACTGAAGCTTTCTTT. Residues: CASSLRVSTEAFF.

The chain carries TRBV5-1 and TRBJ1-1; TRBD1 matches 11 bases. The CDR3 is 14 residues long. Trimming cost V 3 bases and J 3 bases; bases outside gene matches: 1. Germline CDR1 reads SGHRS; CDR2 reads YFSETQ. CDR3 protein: CASSWGQGDTEAFF. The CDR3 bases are TGCGCCAGCAGCTGGGGACAGGGGGACACTGAAGCTTTCTTT.

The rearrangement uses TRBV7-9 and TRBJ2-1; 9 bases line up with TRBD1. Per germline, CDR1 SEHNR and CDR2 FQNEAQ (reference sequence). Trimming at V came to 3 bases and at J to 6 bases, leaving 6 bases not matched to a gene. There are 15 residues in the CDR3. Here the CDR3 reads CASSLWTGVSNEQFF. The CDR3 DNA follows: TGTGCCAGCAGCTTGTGGACAGGGGTCTCCAATGAGCAGTTCTTC.

As DNA, the CDR3 is TGTGCCAGTAGTATGACTAGCGGGAGGGCCACCTACGAGCAGTACTTC. This sequence encodes CASSMTSGRATYEQYF. The rearrangement links TRBV19 to TRBJ2-7; 14 positions match TRBD2. This CDR3 is built from 16 residues. CDR1 and CDR2 from the germline V gene are LNHDA and SQIVND (reference sequence). V shed 3 bases and J 2 bases; nucleotides not matched to a gene: 3. The variable domain in full, with the rest retrieved from reference TRBV19 and TRBJ2-7, is DGGITQSPKYLFRKEGQNVTLSCEQNLNHDAMYWYRQDPGQGLRLIYYSQIVNDFQKGDIAEGYSVSREKKESFPLTVTSAQKNPTAFYLCASSMTSGRATYEQYFGPGTRLTVT.

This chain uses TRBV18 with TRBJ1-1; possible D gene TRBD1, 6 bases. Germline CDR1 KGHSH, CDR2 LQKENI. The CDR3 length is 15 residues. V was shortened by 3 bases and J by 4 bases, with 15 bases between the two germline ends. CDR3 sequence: CASSPPGQLGTEAFF. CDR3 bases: TGTGCCAGCTCACCGCCTGGACAGCTGGGCACTGAAGCTTTCTTT.

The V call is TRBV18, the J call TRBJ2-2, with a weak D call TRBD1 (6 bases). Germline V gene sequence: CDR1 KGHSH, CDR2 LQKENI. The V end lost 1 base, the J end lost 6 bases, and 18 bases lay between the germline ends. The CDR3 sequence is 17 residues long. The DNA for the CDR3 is TGTGCCAGCTCACCACGGGCACAGGGCGGCTCTTCCGGGGAGCTGTTTTTT. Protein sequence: CASSPRAQGGSSGELFF.

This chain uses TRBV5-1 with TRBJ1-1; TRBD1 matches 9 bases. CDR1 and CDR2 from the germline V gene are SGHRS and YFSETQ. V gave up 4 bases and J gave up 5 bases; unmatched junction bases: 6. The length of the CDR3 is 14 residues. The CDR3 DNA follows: TGCGCCAGCAGCCTGGACAGGGGCCGGACTGAAGCTTTCTTT. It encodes CASSLDRGRTEAFF.

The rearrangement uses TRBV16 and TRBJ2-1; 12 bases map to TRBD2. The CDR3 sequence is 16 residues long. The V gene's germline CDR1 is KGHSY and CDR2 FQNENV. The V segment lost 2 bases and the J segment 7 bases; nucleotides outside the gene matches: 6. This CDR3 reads CASSQPTSGRRNEQFF. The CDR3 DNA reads TGTGCCAGCAGCCAACCTACTAGCGGGAGGCGAAATGAGCAGTTCTTC.

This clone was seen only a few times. CDR3: CASKLGQGPNQPQHF. In DNA, the CDR3 is TGTGCCAGCAAGTTAGGACAGGGGCCCAATCAGCCCCAGCATTTT. This chain joins TRBV27 and TRBJ1-5, with 9 positions matching TRBD1. This CDR3 region has 15 residues. Germline trimming cut 7 bases from V and 3 bases from J; bases unmatched to any gene: 7. Germline CDR1 MNHEY, CDR2 SMNVEV (reference sequence).

The DNA of the CDR3 is TGTGCCAGCAGCTTGGGACAGGGGAACCGTCATGGCTACACCTTC. Its translation: CASSLGQGNRHGYTF. This chain links TRBV7-9 with TRBJ1-2; 10 bases agree with TRBD1. Trimming took 3 bases from V and 6 from J; bases not matched to a gene: 7. CDR1 SEHNR and CDR2 FQNEAQ come from the germline V gene (reference sequence). This CDR3 has 15 residues.

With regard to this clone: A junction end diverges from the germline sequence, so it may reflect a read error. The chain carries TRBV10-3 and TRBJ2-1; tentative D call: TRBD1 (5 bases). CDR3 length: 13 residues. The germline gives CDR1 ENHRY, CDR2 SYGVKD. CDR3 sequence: CALGPSSSNEQFF. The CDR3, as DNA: TGTGCCCTGGGGCCGAGCTCCTCCAATGAGCAGTTCTTC.

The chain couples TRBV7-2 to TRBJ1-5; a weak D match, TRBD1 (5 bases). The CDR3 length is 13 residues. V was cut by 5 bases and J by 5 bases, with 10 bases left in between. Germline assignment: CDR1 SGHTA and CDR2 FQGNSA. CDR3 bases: TGTGCCAGCAGCCCCAGGGCCGATCAGCCCCAGCATTTT. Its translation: CASSPRADQPQHF.